This TCR beta chain was captured in a study of graft-versus-host responses after intestinal transplantation. Germline-derived CDR1 and CDR2 are LNHDA and SQIVND (reference sequence). The CDR3 extends over 15 amino acids. V lost 5 bases and J lost 0, with 14 bases in between. The protocol was immunoSEQ multiplex PCR, while the TCRdb copy is restricted to in-frame clones and leaves out a portion. The table lists tens of thousands of clones, around 86% of them singletons, with 17% in the top ten. As concerns this clone: Antigen: not known.

The chain links TRBV19 to TRBJ2-7; D is undetermined. The clonotype originates from a human donor who received an intestinal transplant. Sequencing was performed on unstimulated CD8+ T cells sorted from spleen or lymph node cells, taken before intestinal transplant. The CDR3 loop reads CASSLGIESSYEQYF. The DNA of the CDR3 is TGTGCCAGTAGTCTGGGGATCGAAAGCTCCTACGAGCAGTACTTC. Together with reference TRBV19 and TRBJ2-7, the CDR3 gives the full variable domain: DGGITQSPKYLFRKEGQNVTLSCEQNLNHDAMYWYRQDPGQGLRLIYYSQIVNDFQKGDIAEGYSVSREKKESFPLTVTSAQKNPTAFYLCASSLGIESSYEQYFGPGTRLTVT.